Below, one T cell receptor beta chain is given with its context. This entry comes from a study of blood T cell repertoires in COVID-19. Study information: Both acute and convalescent COVID-19 samples were obtained from the United States, Italy and Spain. Sources were T cells, B-cell-depleted T cells, or PBMCs; the material itself was cDNA or gDNA.

Membership in each cohort depended on participant-reported clinical history. Recovered participants had two consecutive negative NP/OP PCR tests, healthcare professional clearance, or symptom resolution. The germline gives CDR1 MDHEN, CDR2 SYDVKM. CDR3 length equals 13 residues. V lost 8 bases to trimming and J lost 0 bases, with 7 bases between them. Sequencing was performed with immunoSEQ multiplex PCR; in TCRdb, only in-frame clones are kept and a portion is missing. Of around 310,000 clones in the sample, over 85% were seen once. The source of this sequence is a woman in her 30s who had recovered from COVID-19. Sequencing was performed on PBMCs or T cells enriched from blood (not recorded which). The rearrangement links TRBV28 to TRBJ2-2, with D hard to call. CDR3: CASGVTNTGELFF. DNA for the CDR3: TGTGCCAGCGGAGTAACGAACACCGGGGAGCTGTTTTTT.